Listed here is a single T cell receptor beta chain. The V gene lost 2 bases and the J gene lost 0 bases, with 17 bases spanning the gap. The CDR3 contains 17 residues. CDR1 and CDR2 from the germline V gene are SGHRS and YFSETQ. Stated treatment: preoperative locoregional IRX-2 cytokine immunotherapy. Samples came from a phase Ib trial of preoperative locoregional IRX-2 cytokine immunotherapy. The data were taken from a study of preoperative IRX-2 immunotherapy in early breast cancer. The table came from immunoSEQ multiplex PCR; TCRdb's copy has only in-frame clones and leaves some out. Here the sample spans around 38,000 clones, about 72% being singletons.

Source: tumor tissue, taken after IRX-2 immunotherapy. The receptor was derived from a human donor with breast cancer. The chain recombines TRBV5-1 with TRBJ1-2; D perhaps matches TRBD1 (6 bases). The CDR3 spells CASSLGTPGMPNYGYTF. The CDR3 DNA reads TGCGCCAGCAGCTTAGGGACACCGGGTATGCCTAACTATGGCTACACCTTC.